The subject of this entry is one T cell receptor (beta chain). The data were obtained in a study of blood T cell repertoires in COVID-19. Study details: Spain, Italy and the United States supplied samples that represented acute and convalescent COVID-19.

Authors' analysis steps: Reference gene primer amplification gave estimated nucleated cell counts. Repertoires were generated with immunoSEQ multiplex PCR, while TCRdb's copy carries only in-frame clones and drops some. V, J and clone size are taken as reported in that table, and D and trimming were inferred from the DNA itself. The sample holds 200,000 to 250,000 clones, just over 85% seen once. The sequence was collected from a man aged 50 or older with COVID-19, enrolled during active disease. The specimen was peripheral blood.

The CDR3 DNA is TGTGCCGTATCGTCGGTCGGACACTATCGCTACGAGCAGTACTTC. As protein: CAVSSVGHYRYEQYF. The gene calls are TRBV21-1 and TRBJ2-7; the table gives TRBD1 as D, unverified against the DNA. TRBV21-1 represents a pseudogene. This CDR3 comprises 15 residues.